Below, 2 T cell receptor beta chains from the same sample are listed, as sequenced in a study of cytomegalovirus exposure and HLA in healthy donors. The PCR contained 60 Vbeta and 13 Jbeta primers. TCRdb's table, derived via immunoSEQ multiplex PCR, lists solely in-frame clones and lacks some. The data contain some 190,000 clones, around four fifths of them singletons. The material sequenced was PBMCs. These receptors were collected from a man aged 18 to 30 in good health and CMV-seronegative.

This rearrangement joins TRBV18 to TRBJ1-3, with D possibly being TRBD1 (5 bases). The CDR3 is 14 amino acids. Trimming took off 2 bases at V and 7 bases at J, with 12 bases between the two ends. Per the germline V gene, CDR1 is KGHSH and CDR2 is LQKENI. CDR3 DNA sequence: TGTGCCAGCTCACCAGCGCAGGGTGGCAACACCATATATTTT. As protein: CASSPAQGGNTIYF.

The count of this clone is one. The V and J genes are TRBV27 and TRBJ1-6, with TRBD1 as a possible D gene (5 bases). This CDR3 comprises 16 residues. Deletions cut 11 bases from V and 7 bases from J, with 24 bases between. CDR1 is MNHEY, CDR2 SMNVEV, per germline (reference sequence). CDR3 sequence (DNA): TGTGCCCGAATAACTGGGGCTAAGGCATCGAATTCACCCCTCCACTTT. As protein: CARITGAKASNSPLHF.